This paragraph reports one TCR beta chain. Its target is not known. The study gave focal radiation plus ipilimumab CTLA-4 blockade to patients with chemo-refractory metastatic non-small-cell lung cancer. The data originate from a study of radiotherapy plus CTLA-4 blockade in lung cancer. Study-wide background: Objective response rate was about 18%; disease control rate, about 31%. Notes on the study in general: Reports identified early blood T cell clone dynamics, with interferon-beta, as the best response predictor. After treatment with radiotherapy plus ipilimumab, TCR clones that came from the tumor expanded in blood.

The assay was immunoSEQ multiplex PCR, and TCRdb's table has in-frame clones only and misses some. The table lists 56,000 or so clones, more than 60% of them singletons. The CDR3 consists of 15 residues. CDR1 is MDHEN and CDR2 is SYDVKM in the germline V gene. V was trimmed by 2 bases and J by 2 bases, leaving 13 bases between them. The J gene is TRBJ2-7, the V gene TRBV28, with D unclear. This receptor was taken from a human donor with non-small cell lung cancer who had a complete response to radiotherapy plus ipilimumab. This specimen consisted of peripheral blood, obtained from a patient treated with radiotherapy plus ipilimumab. The CDR3 reads CASSLDPPRPYEQYF. The CDR3 DNA reads TGTGCCAGCAGTTTAGATCCCCCTAGGCCCTACGAGCAGTACTTC.